The source of this T cell receptor (beta chain) is a study of cytomegalovirus exposure and HLA in healthy donors. Study conclusions and caveats: Cytomegalovirus association was listed for about 160 TCR beta chains. TCR sequences were mostly rare, though some public TCRs occurred in many donors.

The V gene's germline CDR1 is GTSNPN and CDR2 SVGIG (reference sequence). Trimming at V came to 5 bases and at J to 7 bases, leaving 10 bases not matched to a gene. The CDR3 spans 14 residues. In the case of this clone: Its antigen is currently unknown.

Primers for the PCR totalled 60 Vbeta and 13 Jbeta. Libraries were prepared by immunoSEQ multiplex PCR; TCRdb keeps only in-frame clonotypes and omits some of them. This table holds a few hundred thousand clones, around four fifths found once. This TCR was sampled from a woman between 35 and 50 years old in good health and CMV-seropositive. The sample consisted of PBMCs. The chain carries TRBV30 and TRBJ1-5; 8 positions agree with TRBD1. The CDR3 spells CAWGTGDTLQPQHF. The CDR3 coding sequence is TGTGCCTGGGGGACAGGAGATACGTTACAGCCCCAGCATTTT.